This entry describes one TCR beta chain. The target antigen is unknown. Measured with immunoSEQ multiplex PCR; TCRdb has only the in-frame clones, and not every one. The table shows 35,000 to 40,000 clones, with about nine tenths occurring only once. Germline CDR1 and CDR2: SGHTA and FQGTGA. The CDR3 covers 15 residues. V lost 5 bases to trimming and J lost 6 bases; unmatched junction nucleotides: 10. These data are taken from a study of OX40 agonist ivuxolimab in advanced cancers. Study-wide points: Dose levels from 0.1 to 3.0 mg/kg saw CD4+ and CD8+ blood T cells expand clonally by week 6. Expanded clones tended on average to be more numerous among CD8+ T cells than CD4+.

The sequenced sample was CD4+ or CD8+ T cells sorted from blood, obtained in a trial of the OX40 agonist ivuxolimab. This clonotype was sampled from an adult with an advanced solid tumor such as melanoma, head and neck, liver or kidney cancer. J is TRBJ2-7 and V is TRBV7-3, with 10 bases matching TRBD1. The chain's CDR3 is CASSRLGQGMSEQYF. The CDR3, as DNA: TGTGCCAGCAGCCGACTGGGACAGGGGATGTCCGAGCAGTACTTC.